The source of this T cell receptor (beta chain) is a study of T cell responses to AZD1222 COVID-19 vaccine. Study outcomes and limitations: Baseline antibody screening turned up just a handful of seropositive AZD1222 recipients.

With respect to this clone: Its specificity is not known.

Repertoires were generated with immunoSEQ multiplex PCR, while TCRdb's copy carries only in-frame clones and drops some. The sample consists of around 120,000 clones, over 80% of them appearing once. The ends were cut back, 2 bases at V and 3 bases at J, with 1 base in the middle. The V gene's germline CDR1 is ENHRY and CDR2 SYGVKD. This CDR3 has 12 residues. The chain employs TRBV10-3 and TRBJ2-2; no firm D call. This sample comprised peripheral blood, obtained on day 0 of AZD1222 vaccination. The clonotype comes from an adult in good health. CDR3 protein: CAISEDTGELFF. In DNA, the CDR3 is TGTGCCATCAGTGAGGACACCGGGGAGCTGTTTTTT.